What follows are 21 T cell receptor beta chains derived from one specimen sequenced in a study of blood T cell repertoires in COVID-19. Some clones are missing from TCRdb's copy, which holds only in-frame ones; the method was immunoSEQ multiplex PCR. The data contain some 270,000 clones, approximately 85% of them singletons. The sample comprised PBMCs or T cells enriched from blood (not recorded which). The receptors here all came from a woman aged 45-59 years who had been exposed to COVID-19.

The CDR3 is CASSVAHIGTGELFF. CDR3 DNA sequence: TGTGCCAGCAGCGTAGCTCACATTGGCACCGGGGAGCTGTTTTTT. The chain carries TRBV9 and TRBJ2-2; no clear D gene. The germline gives CDR1 SGDLS, CDR2 YYNGEE. There are 15 residues in the CDR3. With 0 bases removed from V and 4 bases from J, the gap between germline ends came to 10 bases.

This chain joins TRBV24-1 and TRBJ1-2; a weak D match, TRBD1 (6 bases). Germline values: CDR1 KGHDR, CDR2 SFDVKD. V dropped 5 bases and J dropped 0 bases, with 12 bases sitting between them. CDR3 length: 15 amino acids. The DNA of the CDR3 is TGTGCCACCAGTGCGGGACATACGTCTAACTATGGCTACACCTTC. Translating it yields CATSAGHTSNYGYTF.

This chain links TRBV7-9 with TRBJ2-6; D not resolved. This CDR3 comprises 14 residues. The V end was cut by 5 bases, the J end by 3 bases, with 8 bases between. Germline CDR1 and CDR2: SEHNR and FQNEAQ (reference sequence). Here the CDR3 reads CASSVTGGANVLTF. CDR3 coding DNA: TGTGCCAGCAGCGTGACGGGTGGGGCCAACGTCCTGACTTTC.

The J gene is TRBJ2-5, the V gene TRBV7-9; D uncertain. Germline V gives CDR1 SEHNR, CDR2 FQNEAQ (reference sequence). The CDR3 is 15 amino acids. Trimming took off 4 bases at V and 7 bases at J, with 19 bases between the two ends. The CDR3 DNA sequence: TGTGCCAGCAGCTCCCCGATTAGTTCGCGAGGGACCCAGTACTTC. Protein product: CASSSPISSRGTQYF.

This chain links TRBV30 with TRBJ2-5, with D perhaps TRBD1 (5 bases). Trimming took off 0 bases at V and 2 bases at J, with 13 bases between the two ends. The CDR3 loop spans 15 amino acids. From germline, CDR1 is GTSNPN and CDR2 SVGIG (reference sequence). In DNA form, the CDR3 reads TGTGCCTGGAGTGTCGCCCTCTCAGGGCAAGAGACCCAGTACTTC. This codes for CAWSVALSGQETQYF.

This chain uses TRBV5-1 with TRBJ2-1; D may be TRBD1 (6 bases). Germline-derived CDR1 and CDR2 are SGHRS and YFSETQ. The V gene lost 4 bases and the J gene lost 3 bases, with 14 bases spanning the gap. The CDR3 extends over 15 amino acids. The CDR3 nucleotides are TGCGCCAGCAGCAGGGACATGAGTATCTACAATGAGCAGTTCTTC. Amino acid sequence: CASSRDMSIYNEQFF.

The V and J genes are TRBV5-8 and TRBJ2-7; 9 positions match TRBD1. Losses at the gene ends were 8 bases for V and 7 bases for J; bases not matched to a gene: 16. The CDR3 length is 15 residues. The germline CDR1 and CDR2 sequences are SGHTS and YDEGEE. The CDR3 loop reads CARLAGTGRLGEQYF. CDR3 sequence (DNA): TGTGCCAGGCTCGCCGGGACAGGGCGTTTGGGGGAGCAGTACTTC.

This clone was observed once. This chain uses TRBV24-1 with TRBJ1-5, with D unclear. Per germline, CDR1 KGHDR and CDR2 SFDVKD. V lost 5 bases to trimming and J lost 0 bases, with 4 bases between them. The CDR3 totals 13 residues. As DNA, the CDR3 is TGTGCCACCAGTGTAGATAGCAATCAGCCCCAGCATTTT. Protein: CATSVDSNQPQHF.

The genes are TRBV12-3 or TRBV12-4 and TRBJ1-1; 7 bases align to TRBD1. Unmatched junction bases numbered 6, after V lost 6 bases and J lost 8 bases. There are 12 residues in the CDR3. The CDR3 DNA reads as TGTGCCAGCAGATCGGACAGGCGGGAAGCTTTCTTT. Amino acids: CASRSDRREAFF.

J is TRBJ1-2 and V is TRBV4-3; no clear D gene. Looked up from germline, CDR1 is LGHNA and CDR2 is YSLEER. V gave up 0 bases and J gave up 6 bases, with 14 bases separating them. The length of the CDR3 is 15 residues. DNA for the CDR3: TGCGCCAGCAGCCAAGAATTCGGTCGGGATGATGGCTACACCTTC. This encodes CASSQEFGRDDGYTF.

This rearrangement joins TRBV12-3 or TRBV12-4 to TRBJ1-2, with 9 bases matching TRBD1. V was clipped by 10 bases and J by 9 bases; unmatched bases: 9. The CDR3 has 12 residues. The CDR3 region is CATWDRERSYTF. The CDR3 DNA follows: TGTGCCACCTGGGACAGGGAGAGGAGCTACACCTTC.

The rearrangement joins TRBV30 to TRBJ1-4; D is undetermined. V was cut by 3 bases and J by 7 bases, with 9 bases left in between. Looked up from germline, CDR1 is GTSNPN and CDR2 is SVGIG (reference sequence). This CDR3 comprises 12 residues. In DNA, the CDR3 is TGTGCCTGGAGGTCCGGAGGTGAAAAACTGTTTTTT. Protein: CAWRSGGEKLFF.

V and J are TRBV5-1 and TRBJ2-5, with TRBD1 matching 7 bases. Germline CDR1 SGHRS, CDR2 YFSETQ. The V gene end was trimmed by 2 bases and the J gene end by 2 bases; junction bases not matched to a gene: 12. The CDR3 spans 17 residues. This chain's CDR3 is CASSFTIAPRGQETQYF. CDR3 sequence (DNA): TGCGCCAGCAGCTTTACTATCGCCCCCAGGGGGCAAGAGACCCAGTACTTC.

The table lists this clone with a count of one. The V gene is TRBV5-1, the J gene TRBJ2-2; D may be TRBD2 (5 bases). There are 15 residues in the CDR3. The germline V and J ends were trimmed by 4 bases and 3 bases, with 13 bases remaining between them. From germline, CDR1 is SGHRS and CDR2 YFSETQ. The CDR3 is CASSPLGLHTGELFF. In nucleotides, the CDR3 is TGCGCCAGCAGCCCCCTCGGACTCCACACCGGGGAGCTGTTTTTT.

The gene calls are TRBV21-1 and TRBJ1-1. TRBV21-1 is a pseudogene segment. There are 15 residues in the CDR3. CDR3 DNA: TGTGCCAGCAGCAAGCAATTAGCAATTCGCACTGAAGCTTTCTTT. As protein: CASSKQLAIRTEAFF.

This clone has just a few counts. The chain combines TRBV28 with TRBJ1-5; D may be TRBD1 (6 bases). Germline V gives CDR1 MDHEN, CDR2 SYDVKM. Trimming removed 5 bases from V and 1 base from J, with 12 bases in between. This CDR3 spans 15 amino acids. Here the CDR3 reads CASSPRGRSNQPQHF. Written as DNA, the CDR3 is TGTGCCAGCAGTCCCAGGGGCAGGAGCAATCAGCCCCAGCATTTT.

This chain links TRBV7-9 with TRBJ2-7; 9 bases agree with TRBD2. The CDR3 loop spans 14 amino acids. CDR1 and CDR2 (germline): SEHNR, FQNEAQ (reference sequence). With 4 bases clipped from V and 5 bases from J, the junction kept 6 bases outside the gene matches. DNA of the CDR3: TGTGCCAGCAGCTCCGGGACTAGCTGGGACGAGCAGTACTTC. The encoded protein is CASSSGTSWDEQYF.

The rearrangement joins TRBV20-1 to TRBJ1-6, with D hard to call. The germline CDR1 and CDR2 sequences are DFQATT and SNEGSKA (reference sequence). The V and J ends lost 0 bases and 14 bases respectively, with 8 bases between them. The CDR3 sequence is 11 residues long. CDR3 coding DNA: TGCAGTGCTAGAGATAAGGAGGCCCTCCACTTT. Its protein is CSARDKEALHF.

This chain links TRBV4-3 with TRBJ1-4; 9 bases line up with TRBD1. This CDR3 comprises 15 residues. After removal of 4 bases from V and 8 bases from J, the junction contained 8 bases not matched to a gene. The germline gives CDR1 LGHNA, CDR2 YSLEER. The CDR3 DNA is TGCGCCAGCAGCCTACGGACAGGGGCAGGGGAAAAACTGTTTTTT. Protein product: CASSLRTGAGEKLFF.

V is TRBV5-6 and J is TRBJ2-7, with TRBD1 identical over 8 bases. There are 14 residues in the CDR3. The V segment lost 5 bases and the J segment 4 bases; nucleotides outside the gene matches: 8. Germline CDR1 reads SGHDT; CDR2 reads YYEEEE. The CDR3 nucleotides read TGTGCCAGCAGGAGGGCAGGGGGCCGATACGAGCAGTACTTC. Translated, it gives CASRRAGGRYEQYF.

The chain recombines TRBV7-2 with TRBJ1-1, with a possible D match to TRBD1 (6 bases). V shed 6 bases and J shed 7 bases, with 18 bases lying between them. The V gene's germline CDR1 is SGHTA and CDR2 FQGNSA. This CDR3 contains 14 residues. CDR3 sequence: CASRRGTDSHEAFF. The CDR3 region has the DNA TGTGCCAGCAGGAGGGGGACGGACAGCCATGAAGCTTTCTTT.